This record looks at one TCR beta chain sequence and its context. Germline trimming cut 9 bases from V and 7 bases from J; bases unmatched to any gene: 13. The CDR3 runs 15 residues. Germline V gene sequence: CDR1 SEHNR, CDR2 FQNEAQ (reference sequence). This sample stems from a study of blood T cell repertoires in COVID-19. Study context: Acute-phase and convalescent COVID-19 samples originated in the United States, Italy and Spain. Nucleic acid was either cDNA or gDNA, and it came from T cells, B-cell-depleted T cells, or PBMCs.

Original methodology: By means of reference gene primer amplification, nucleated cell counts were estimated. The data were produced by immunoSEQ multiplex PCR, yet TCRdb's version contains in-frame clones alone and is incomplete. V and J calls and clone size are those listed in that table; D and trimming were worked out from the DNA. Among some 150,000 clones listed, 87% were seen once. Sequenced input: peripheral blood. The chain joins TRBV7-9 to TRBJ1-4; 8 bases align to TRBD1. This clonotype was sampled from a man younger than 35 with active or convalescent COVID-19. In DNA form, the CDR3 reads TGTGCCAGTACTGATACGGACAGGGCATCTGAAAAACTGTTTTTT. Its translation is CASTDTDRASEKLFF.